The rows below give T cell receptor beta chains drawn from one sample of a study of cytotoxic CD8 clonotypes in ibrutinib-treated CLL. Using immunoSEQ multiplex PCR, the repertoire was profiled, and TCRdb retains in-frame clones only, with some absent. The table has 65,000 to 90,000 clones, over 80% seen once. Sequencing used PBMCs, obtained after 24 months of ibrutinib treatment. These receptors were collected from a human donor with chronic lymphocytic leukemia. Each CDR3 is given with its conserved first and last residue. The D gene is left open where the match is weak. Only part of the rows carry a size: once, few, many, or a class if the clone is expanded.

V: TRBV14; size: few; J: TRBJ2-7; D: TRBD2; DNA: TGTGCCAGCAGCCGAGGACTAGCGGGAGTCGAGCAGTACTTC; CDR3: CASSRGLAGVEQYF
V: TRBV14; size: -; J: TRBJ2-1; D: -; DNA: TGTGCCAGCAGCCAGGGGACAATTTCTGAGCAGTTCTTC; CDR3: CASSQGTISEQFF
V: TRBV20-1; size: -; J: TRBJ1-1; D: -; DNA: TGCAGTGCTAGAGACAGGGGAGAAGCTTTCTTT; CDR3: CSARDRGEAFF
V: TRBV5-1; size: -; J: TRBJ2-3; D: TRBD2; DNA: TGCGCCAGCAGCTTCGGACTAGCGGGAGGAACAGATACGCAGTATTTT; CDR3: CASSFGLAGGTDTQYF
V: TRBV4-1; size: -; J: TRBJ1-4; D: -; DNA: TGCGCCAGCAGCCAAGGCCGGCAAGGGGGTGAAAAACTGTTTTTT; CDR3: CASSQGRQGGEKLFF
V: TRBV5-4; size: -; J: TRBJ2-7; D: TRBD1; DNA: TGTGCCAGCAGCGAACAGGGGAACCGGTACGAGCAGTACTTC; CDR3: CASSEQGNRYEQYF
V: TRBV5-6; size: few; J: TRBJ1-2; D: TRBD1; DNA: TGTGCCAGCAGCACGGACAGGGGTCACTATGGCTACACCTTC; CDR3: CASSTDRGHYGYTF
V: TRBV7-9; size: -; J: TRBJ2-3; D: TRBD1; DNA: TGTGCCAGCAGCCCGACAGGGGGAGTCGCAGATACGCAGTATTTT; CDR3: CASSPTGGVADTQYF
V: TRBV6-6; size: -; J: TRBJ1-4; D: -; DNA: TGTGCCAGCAGTAACCAAGGAATGGCCAATGAAAAACTGTTTTTT; CDR3: CASSNQGMANEKLFF
V: TRBV6-6; size: -; J: TRBJ2-1; D: TRBD1; DNA: TGTGCCAGCAGCCCCCGTGACAGGGCCCATGAGCAGTTCTTC; CDR3: CASSPRDRAHEQFF
V: TRBV4-3; size: -; J: TRBJ1-3; D: -; DNA: TGCGCCAGCAGCGCTAGTGCGGGAAACACCATATATTTT; CDR3: CASSASAGNTIYF
V: TRBV29-1; size: -; J: TRBJ1-1; D: -; DNA: TGCAGCGTTAGGCAGGGTTTGGTCACTGAAGCTTTCTTT; CDR3: CSVRQGLVTEAFF
V: TRBV6-1; size: -; J: TRBJ1-6; D: -; DNA: TGTGCCAGCAAGGGTGGCTCCTATAATTCACCCCTCCACTTT; CDR3: CASKGGSYNSPLHF
V: TRBV11-2; size: -; J: TRBJ2-1; D: -; DNA: TGTGCCAGCAGCCCTTTTCTGGGGGGCAGCTCCTACAATGAGCAGTTCTTC; CDR3: CASSPFLGGSSYNEQFF
V: TRBV2; size: -; J: TRBJ1-4; D: -; DNA: TGTGCCAGCAGTGAATTGAGTGAAAAACTGTTTTTT; CDR3: CASSELSEKLFF
V: TRBV28; size: -; J: TRBJ1-1; D: -; DNA: TGTGCCAGCAGTGACAGAATTGAAGCTTTCTTT; CDR3: CASSDRIEAFF
V: TRBV2; size: -; J: TRBJ1-1; D: -; DNA: TGTGCCAGCAGCGAAAGACAGGCCAACACTGAAGCTTTCTTT; CDR3: CASSERQANTEAFF
V: TRBV28; size: -; J: TRBJ1-4; D: TRBD1; DNA: TGTGCCAGCAGGACGCCGGGACAGCCTAATGAAAAACTGTTTTTT; CDR3: CASRTPGQPNEKLFF
V: TRBV7-6; size: -; J: TRBJ2-1; D: -; DNA: TGTGCCAGCAGCCCCCAGGGCGACGAGCAGTTCTTC; CDR3: CASSPQGDEQFF